A single sample gave rise to the 29 T cell receptor beta chains below, sequenced in a study of blood T cell repertoires in COVID-19. Clones were read by immunoSEQ multiplex PCR, and TCRdb kept only the in-frame ones, dropping some. Of roughly 30,000 clones listed, roughly 70% were seen once; the top ten hold approximately 21%. The sample taken for sequencing was peripheral blood. The receptors come from a boy between 2 and 10 years old with active or convalescent COVID-19.

In the case of this clone: Compared with germline, one end of the junction differs, possibly owing to a read error. The chain couples TRBV6-5 to TRBJ1-4, with 7 positions matching TRBD1. The CDR3 consists of 13 residues. In germline, CDR1 is MNHEY, CDR2 SVGAGI. The CDR3 spells CASSHTPKGTEIF. The CDR3 DNA reads TGTGCCAGCAGTCACACCCCGAAGGGGACAGAGATTTTT.

V and J are TRBV7-2 and TRBJ1-4; the D gene is possibly TRBD1 (6 bases). V lost 8 bases and J 6 bases, leaving 16 bases between the germline ends. The germline V gene encodes CDR1 SGHTA and CDR2 FQGNSA. This CDR3 region has 14 residues. Here the CDR3 reads CASSLGGGDEKLFF. DNA of the CDR3: TGTGCCAGCTCCCTTGGGGGGGGCGATGAAAAACTGTTTTTT.

The CDR3 protein is CASSESSSGPQHF. Written as DNA, the CDR3 is TGTGCCAGCAGTGAAAGCTCATCAGGGCCCCAGCATTTT. This chain links TRBV2 with TRBJ1-5, with D unclear. The germline V gene has CDR1 SNHLY and CDR2 FYNNEI. The ends were cut back, 2 bases at V and 9 bases at J, with 11 bases in the middle. This CDR3 has 13 residues.

This sequence joins TRBV3-1 (or the pseudogene TRBV3-2) and TRBJ2-5, with D unresolved. CDR1 LGHDT and CDR2 YNNKEL come from the germline V gene (reference sequence). With 1 base removed from V and 5 bases from J, the gap between germline ends came to 2 bases. The CDR3 is 11 residues long. CDR3 sequence: CASSQAETQYF. In DNA form, the CDR3 reads TGTGCCAGCAGCCAAGCGGAGACCCAGTACTTC.

The CDR3 coding sequence is TGTGCCACAAGACAGGGCCTAAACTATGGCTACACCTTC. This sequence encodes CATRQGLNYGYTF. The chain links TRBV19 to TRBJ1-2; 7 bases match TRBD1. The CDR3 totals 13 residues. The ends lost 10 bases at V and 2 bases at J; junction bases unmatched: 7. CDR1 and CDR2 (germline): LNHDA, SQIVND (reference sequence).

The table lists this clone with a few counts. The chain has TRBV5-5 and TRBJ1-4; maybe TRBD1 (6 bases). This CDR3 region has 14 residues. Germline V gene data show CDR1 as SGHKS and CDR2 as YYEKEE (reference sequence). The V end lost 1 base, the J end lost 7 bases, and 11 bases lay between the germline ends. CDR3 region: CASSLQQGSEKLFF. For the CDR3, the DNA is TGTGCCAGCAGCTTGCAGCAGGGGTCTGAAAAACTGTTTTTT. Based on the CDR3 plus reference TRBV5-5 and TRBJ1-4, the full variable domain is DAGVTQSPTHLIKTRGQQVTLRCSPISGHKSVSWYQQVLGQGPQFIFQYYEKEERGRGNFPDRFSARQFPNYSSELNVNALLLGDSALYLCASSLQQGSEKLFFGSGTQLSVL.

The chain links TRBV29-1 to TRBJ2-2; 9 positions match TRBD2. Germline CDR1 SQVTM, CDR2 ANQGSEA. J gave up 6 bases and V 7 bases, and 6 bases lay outside the gene matches. The CDR3 is 13 amino acids. This CDR3 reads CSGSGGLSGELFF. In nucleotides, the CDR3 is TGCAGCGGAAGCGGGGGGCTCTCCGGGGAGCTGTTTTTT.

This clone was counted once. CDR3 in amino acids: CASSHRDRGPYNSPLHF. As DNA, the CDR3 is TGTGCCAGCAGCCACCGGGACAGGGGGCCTTATAATTCACCCCTCCACTTT. J is TRBJ1-6 and V is TRBV7-9; 12 bases map to TRBD1. The CDR3 runs 17 residues. Germline CDR1 and CDR2: SEHNR and FQNEAQ (reference sequence). J was trimmed by 4 bases and V by 5 bases; bases with no gene match: 6.

The V and J genes are TRBV14 and TRBJ2-7; tentative D call: TRBD2 (6 bases). CDR1 is SGHDN, CDR2 FVKESK, per germline. This CDR3 region has 14 residues. V lost 1 base to trimming and J lost 3 bases, with 10 bases between them. In DNA form, the CDR3 reads TGTGCCAGCAGCCAAGGGGGGGTAAACTACGAGCAGTACTTC. Translated: CASSQGGVNYEQYF.

V usage is TRBV15 and J usage is TRBJ1-1; perhaps TRBD1 as D (5 bases). V was cut by 4 bases and J by 4 bases, with 13 bases left in between. The CDR3 totals 14 residues. CDR1 and CDR2 from the germline V gene are LNHNV and YYDKDF (reference sequence). The CDR3 bases are TGTGCCACCAGCATTTCCGGGGGGAGCACTGAAGCTTTCTTT. Amino acid sequence: CATSISGGSTEAFF. Variable domain in full (rest from reference TRBV15 and TRBJ1-1): DAMVIQNPRYQVTQFGKPVTLSCSQTLNHNVMYWYQQKSSQAPKLLFHYYDKDFNNEADTPDNFQSRRPNTSFCFLDIRSPGLGDTAMYLCATSISGGSTEAFFGQGTRLTVV.

The chain has TRBV18 and TRBJ1-5, with D possibly matching TRBD1 (6 bases). Per the germline V gene, CDR1 is KGHSH and CDR2 is LQKENI. The V end lost 6 bases, the J end lost 4 bases, and 10 bases lay between the germline ends. The CDR3 sequence is 13 residues long. The CDR3 DNA reads as TGTGCCAGCTCGTCAGGGGAGAATCAGCCCCAGCATTTT. It translates to CASSSGENQPQHF.

V is TRBV7-2 and J is TRBJ1-6; TRBD1 might be the D (6 bases). The CDR3 loop spans 17 amino acids. V was shortened by 4 bases and J by 2 bases, with 15 bases between the two germline ends. CDR1 and CDR2 (germline): SGHTA, FQGNSA. This chain's CDR3 is CASSSRVQGTYNSPLHF. The CDR3 DNA reads as TGTGCCAGCAGCTCGAGAGTGCAGGGGACCTATAATTCACCCCTCCACTTT.

The chain employs TRBV9 and TRBJ2-1; perhaps TRBD2 as D (7 bases). V gave up 3 bases and J gave up 8 bases, with 21 bases separating them. The CDR3 is made up of 16 amino acids. Germline V CDR1 and CDR2: SGDLS, YYNGEE. The CDR3 here is CASSAERGGFWDEQFF. The CDR3 coding sequence is TGTGCCAGCAGCGCAGAGAGGGGGGGATTTTGGGATGAGCAGTTCTTC.

The CDR3 DNA follows: TGCAGCGTGGCCGGACAGCAGAACACTGAAGCTTTCTTT. Its protein product is CSVAGQQNTEAFF. J is TRBJ1-1 and V is TRBV29-1; TRBD1 might be the D (6 bases). There are 13 residues in the CDR3. Germline V gives CDR1 SQVTM, CDR2 ANQGSEA. The germline V and J ends were trimmed by 6 bases and 1 base, with 12 bases remaining between them.

The rearrangement joins TRBV12-3 or TRBV12-4 to TRBJ2-7; no clear D gene. CDR3 length: 13 amino acids. The germline V and J ends were trimmed by 8 bases and 5 bases, with 16 bases remaining between them. CDR3 protein: CASASVVVHEQYF. Written as DNA, the CDR3 is TGTGCCAGCGCAAGTGTAGTGGTCCACGAGCAGTACTTC.

There are a few counts of this clone. This sequence joins TRBV7-2 and TRBJ1-5; 7 positions match TRBD1. The germline gives CDR1 SGHTA, CDR2 FQGNSA. V shed 1 base and J 4 bases; nucleotides not matched to a gene: 4. The CDR3 is 15 amino acids. Written as DNA, the CDR3 is TGTGCCAGCAGCTTAGAGGGGGCGCGAAATCAGCCCCAGCATTTT. Translating gives CASSLEGARNQPQHF. The full variable domain, its missing parts supplied by reference TRBV7-2 and TRBJ1-5, is GAGVSQSPSNKVTEKGKDVELRCDPISGHTALYWYRQSLGQGLEFLIYFQGNSAPDKSGLPSDRFSAERTGGSVSTLTIQRTQQEDSAVYLCASSLEGARNQPQHFGDGTRLSIL.

J is TRBJ1-2 and V is TRBV4-2; 9 bases align to TRBD1. The junction had 13 bases not matched to a gene; V was cut back by 0 bases and J by 2 bases. CDR1 and CDR2 from the germline V gene are LGHNA and YNFKEQ. This CDR3 comprises 19 residues. DNA of the CDR3: TGTGCCAGCAGCCAAGATGGGGACAGGGTAGGCTATGGGAACTATGGCTACACCTTC. It specifies CASSQDGDRVGYGNYGYTF.

V gene TRBV2 combines with J gene TRBJ1-2, with 8 bases that match TRBD1. CDR1 is SNHLY and CDR2 is FYNNEI in the germline V gene. This CDR3 region has 13 residues. Unmatched junction bases numbered 8, after V lost 7 bases and J lost 7 bases. The CDR3 nucleotides read TGTGCCAGCACCCTCACAGGGGGGGGTGGCTACACCTTC. It is translated as CASTLTGGGGYTF.

The chain links TRBV4-1 to TRBJ1-6; 7 bases map to TRBD1. J lost 10 bases, V lost 6 bases, and 15 bases had no gene match. The CDR3 sequence is 16 residues long. CDR1 MGHRA and CDR2 YSYEKL come from the germline V gene. The CDR3 here is CASRTTGQGRGSPLHF. The CDR3 region has the DNA TGCGCCAGCAGGACGACAGGGCAAGGTAGGGGCTCACCCCTCCACTTT.

This clone occurred a few times. V gene TRBV27 combines with J gene TRBJ1-6; 8 nucleotides agree with TRBD1. Germline V CDR1 and CDR2: MNHEY, SMNVEV (reference sequence). CDR3 length: 13 amino acids. V was pared by 6 bases and J by 8 bases, with 3 bases of the junction left unmatched. The CDR3 bases are TGTGCCAGCAGGGACAGGGAGTATTCACCCCTCCACTTT. As protein: CASRDREYSPLHF.

J is TRBJ2-7 and V is TRBV5-1; no clear D. Trimming removed 0 bases at V and 2 bases at J, with 9 bases between. Germline lookup yields CDR1 SGHRS and CDR2 YFSETQ. The CDR3 has 14 amino acids. CDR3 protein: CASSLVSGAYEQYF. Here the CDR3 DNA reads TGCGCCAGCAGCTTGGTCTCCGGAGCCTACGAGCAGTACTTC.

The chain employs TRBV3-1 (or the pseudogene TRBV3-2) and TRBJ2-2; 7 bases fit TRBD1. The CDR3 extends over 16 amino acids. Germline CDR1 LGHDT, CDR2 YNNKEL (reference sequence). The trim removed 4 bases at V and 3 bases at J, leaving 8 bases unmatched. CDR3: CASSPLATGDTGELFF. For the CDR3, the DNA is TGTGCCAGCAGCCCACTCGCCACAGGGGACACCGGGGAGCTGTTTTTT.

This clone was found once. The chain recombines TRBV3-1 (or the pseudogene TRBV3-2) with TRBJ1-3; TRBD1 is a possible D gene (5 bases). This CDR3 has 19 amino acids. Per the germline V gene, CDR1 is LGHDT and CDR2 is YNNKEL (reference sequence). V lost 1 base to trimming and J lost 2 bases, with 21 bases between them. The CDR3 nucleotides read TGTGCCAGCAGCCAAGTACTTTCGGCAGGGCGATTGACTGGAAACACCATATATTTT. Translated: CASSQVLSAGRLTGNTIYF.

As DNA, the CDR3 is TGTGCCAGCGGCTCAGGGTACGTCGGGTATCAGCCCCAGCATTTT. As protein: CASGSGYVGYQPQHF. V gene TRBV6-5 combines with J gene TRBJ1-5, with D possibly TRBD1 on 5 matching bases. The V end lost 8 bases, the J end lost 5 bases, and 19 bases lay between the germline ends. CDR3 length: 15 amino acids. Germline loops: CDR1 MNHEY, CDR2 SVGAGI.

The chain is built from TRBV29-1 and TRBJ2-1; 7 nucleotides match TRBD2. Germline V gives CDR1 SQVTM, CDR2 ANQGSEA. This CDR3 comprises 15 residues. The trim removed 6 bases at V and 7 bases at J, leaving 15 bases unmatched. The CDR3 DNA follows: TGCAGCGTAAAGACCCGGGGGGTCGAATCGAATGAGCAGTTCTTC. Its translation is CSVKTRGVESNEQFF.

The chain combines TRBV27 with TRBJ2-1, with TRBD2 identical over 10 bases. The V segment lost 7 bases and the J segment 5 bases; nucleotides outside the gene matches: 8. The CDR3 has 15 amino acids. Germline V CDR1 and CDR2: MNHEY, SMNVEV (reference sequence). DNA for the CDR3: TGTGCCAGCACCGAGCGGGGGGGCCGGAACAATGAGCAGTTCTTC. This codes for CASTERGGRNNEQFF.

For the CDR3, the DNA is TGTGCCAGCAGCCCCCGACGCAGGACAGGGGATTACGAGCAGTACTTC. Translation: CASSPRRRTGDYEQYF. V is TRBV11-2 and J is TRBJ2-7, with 9 bases identical to TRBD1. The V gene's germline CDR1 is SGHAT and CDR2 FQNNGV. V was clipped by 5 bases and J by 4 bases; unmatched bases: 12. This CDR3 region has 16 residues.

This clone has just one count. The V call is TRBV12-3 or TRBV12-4, the J call TRBJ2-5, with D maybe TRBD2 (5 bases). This CDR3 is 13 amino acids long. V was pared by 7 bases and J by 4 bases, with 13 bases between. Here the CDR3 reads CASTLEGRETQYF. CDR3 sequence (DNA): TGTGCCAGCACCCTGGAAGGGAGAGAGACCCAGTACTTC.

The chain links TRBV14 to TRBJ1-2, with D maybe TRBD1 (6 bases). V lost 1 base and J 2 bases, leaving 11 bases between the germline ends. The CDR3 consists of 15 residues. The V gene's germline CDR1 is SGHDN and CDR2 FVKESK. The CDR3: CASSQVTGRNYGYTF. Written as DNA, the CDR3 is TGTGCCAGCAGCCAAGTCACAGGGCGAAACTATGGCTACACCTTC.